Listed here are 21 T cell receptor beta chains from one sample, sequenced in a study of tumor-infiltrating lymphocytes in primary liver carcinoma. Germline DNA was extracted too, while blood RNA derived from unsorted whole blood. A constant-region primer served to make TCR beta cDNA from roughly 480 ng total RNA. Researchers made the TCR beta libraries by running three nested multiplex PCR rounds with slightly modified ARM-PCR. For approximately 10 cycles apiece, the opening two PCR rounds ran with TRBV1-TRBV30 forward primers and a C-beta reverse primer. TCRdb re-called the multiplex PCR reads through MiXCR, storing one row per CDR3 protein. The sample carries about 180,000 distinct CDR3 sequences, over 45% recorded once. The sequenced sample consisted of peripheral blood. The source of these receptors is a man aged 35-49 years with primary liver carcinoma and hepatitis B virus infection.

With regard to this clonotype: This may stem from a read error, because a much larger clone lies one nucleotide away. The J gene is TRBJ2-1, the V gene TRBV11-2, with D possibly TRBD2 on 5 matching bases. The CDR3 length is 16 residues. Germline CDR1 and CDR2: SGHAT and FQNNGV. Trimming cost V 5 bases and J 0 bases, with 14 bases left between them. In nucleotides, the CDR3 is TGTGCCAGCAGCCGACACGAGGGTAGCTCCTACAATGAGCAGTTCTTC. Protein sequence: CASSRHEGSSYNEQFF.

This clonotype was seen only once. The junction and the germline gene differ at one end; a read error may be behind it. This chain uses TRBV4-1 with TRBJ2-2; D might be TRBD1 (6 bases). The CDR3 runs 15 residues. Per germline, CDR1 MGHRA and CDR2 YSYEKL. The CDR3 sequence is CASSQDSDNTGEPFF. CDR3 bases: TGCGCCAGCAGCCAGGACAGTGATAACACCGGGGAGCCGTTTTTT.

Worth noting for this clonotype: A clone one base away is much larger, so this may be a read error. J is TRBJ2-5 and V is TRBV12-3 or TRBV12-4, with D perhaps assigned TRBD1 or TRBD2 (5 bases each). The CDR3 runs 14 residues. This chain's CDR3 is CDSSYLRGVETQYF. The CDR3 bases are TGTGACAGCAGTTACCTTCGGGGCGTGGAGACCCAGTACTTC.

The sample holds a few counts of this clonotype. The chain carries TRBV7-9 and TRBJ2-1, with 12 bases lining up with TRBD2. With V trimmed by 3 bases and J by 9 bases, 3 bases remained unmatched. CDR1 is SEHNR, CDR2 FQNEAQ, per germline (reference sequence). The CDR3 sequence is 14 residues long. For the CDR3, the DNA is TGTGCCAGCAGCTTCGGGACTAGCGGGCTTGAGCAGTTCTTC. It codes for CASSFGTSGLEQFF.

This clonotype was seen a few times. V usage is TRBV6-6 and J usage is TRBJ2-3, with 7 bases identical to TRBD2. CDR1 is MNHNY, CDR2 SVGAGI, per germline (reference sequence). This CDR3 has 17 residues. V trimming: 0 bases; J trimming: 7 bases; junction bases outside the gene matches: 13. CDR3 sequence reads: CASSYSMRGRAENTQYF. For the CDR3, the DNA is TGTGCCAGCAGTTACTCGATGAGAGGGAGGGCCGAGAATACGCAGTATTTT.

In its sample, this clonotype was seen once. The germline gene is not matched at one end of the junction; a read error may be the cause. The rearrangement joins TRBV11-2 to TRBJ2-1, with D unresolved. The CDR3 totals 14 residues. Looked up from germline, CDR1 is SGHAT and CDR2 is FQNNGV. In DNA, the CDR3 is TGCGCCGGCAGCTTAACCGACGGAGCCTACGACCAGTTCTTC. Translation gives CAGSLTDGAYDQFF. Full variable domain (missing parts from reference TRBV11-2 and TRBJ2-1): EAGVAQSPRYKIIEKRQSVAFWCNPISGHATLYWYQQILGQGPKLLIQFQNNGVVDDSQLPKDRFSAERLKGVDSTLKIQPAKLEDSAVYLCAGSLTDGAYDQFFGPGTRLTVL.

V gene TRBV12-3 or TRBV12-4 combines with J gene TRBJ2-7; D is unclear. The CDR3 length is 11 residues. V lost 8 bases and J lost 5, with 10 bases in between. The CDR3 nucleotides are TGTGCCAGCGGCCGCGAGCACGAGCAGTACTTC. Translated: CASGREHEQYF.

This rearrangement joins TRBV28 to TRBJ2-3, with 9 bases fitting TRBD1. Looked up from germline, CDR1 is MDHEN and CDR2 is SYDVKM. CDR3 length equals 15 residues. The J segment lost 2 bases and the V segment lost 5 bases, leaving 5 bases of the junction unmatched. The CDR3 loop reads CASSAGDRDTDTQYF. The CDR3 DNA is TGTGCCAGCAGTGCAGGGGACAGGGACACAGATACGCAGTATTTT.

This clonotype was seen at least ten times. The rearrangement uses TRBV11-2 and TRBJ2-3; the match to TRBD2 covers 9 bases. Germline assignment: CDR1 SGHAT and CDR2 FQNNGV. J lost 6 bases, V lost 0 bases, and 10 bases had no gene match. CDR3 size: 17 residues. The CDR3 DNA follows: TGTGCCAGCAGCTTAGATCTGGGGCTAGCGGGATCGGATACGCAGTATTTT. Translating it yields CASSLDLGLAGSDTQYF.

Remarks on this clonotype: A single base separates this from a much larger clone, so it may be a read error. The chain couples TRBV29-1 to TRBJ2-5, with unresolved D. The V gene lost 6 bases and the J gene lost 2 bases, with 16 bases spanning the gap. Per the germline V gene, CDR1 is SQVTM and CDR2 is ANQGSEA. The CDR3 loop spans 14 amino acids. CDR3 amino acids: CSVAKELLQETQYF. The CDR3 DNA sequence: TGCAGCGTCGCTAAGGAGTTGTTACAAGAGACCCAGTACTTC. The variable domain in full, with the rest retrieved from reference TRBV29-1 and TRBJ2-5, is SAVISQKPSRDICQRGTSLTIQCQVDSQVTMMFWYRQQPGQSLTLIATANQGSEATYESGFVIDKFPISRPNLTFSTLTVSNMSPEDSSIYLCSVAKELLQETQYFGPGTRLLVL.

The V call is TRBV11-1, the J call TRBJ2-7; D is possibly TRBD1 (5 bases). Looked up from germline, CDR1 is SGHAT and CDR2 is FQDESV (reference sequence). Trimming pared 5 bases from V and 6 bases from J, leaving 11 bases between. This CDR3 contains 12 residues. The CDR3 sequence is CASSITGPEQYF. CDR3 nucleotides: TGTGCCAGCAGCATAACAGGTCCCGAGCAGTACTTC.

The chain is built from TRBV28 and TRBJ2-3; 10 nucleotides match TRBD2. The ends lost 3 bases at V and 1 base at J; junction bases unmatched: 7. The CDR3 spans 17 residues. Germline V gene lookup returns CDR1 MDHEN and CDR2 SYDVKM. The CDR3 sequence: CASSFSRTSGGTDTQYF. The DNA for the CDR3 is TGTGCCAGCAGTTTTTCTCGGACTAGCGGAGGCACAGATACGCAGTATTTT.

The gene calls are TRBV30 and TRBJ2-7; TRBD1 agrees at 11 bases. The CDR3 spans 16 residues. Germline V gene lookup returns CDR1 GTSNPN and CDR2 SVGIG (reference sequence). Unmatched junction bases numbered 7, after V lost 3 bases and J lost 0 bases. CDR3 sequence: CAWSSGTGGISYEQYF. The CDR3 DNA reads as TGTGCCTGGAGCTCCGGGACAGGGGGAATCTCCTACGAGCAGTACTTC.

This clonotype was seen ten or more times. J is TRBJ2-4 and V is TRBV29-1; TRBD2 agrees at 7 bases. V was pared by 0 bases and J by 3 bases, with 8 bases of the junction left unmatched. CDR1 and CDR2 from the germline V gene are SQVTM and ANQGSEA. CDR3 length: 16 residues. CDR3 nucleotide sequence: TGCAGCGTTGAAGATCTAGCGGAAAGGGGCAAAAACATTCAGTACTTC. Amino acids: CSVEDLAERGKNIQYF.

This clonotype has only one observation. Since a much larger clone is just one base distant, this may be a read error. The chain has TRBV4-2 and TRBJ2-3; possibly TRBD1 or TRBD2 for D (6 bases each). Germline values: CDR1 LGHNA, CDR2 YNFKEQ. The CDR3 has 16 amino acids. The V end lost 1 base, the J end lost 5 bases, and 16 bases lay between the germline ends. The chain's CDR3 is CASSQGRAGTRDTQYF. In DNA form, the CDR3 reads TGTGCCAGCAGCCAAGGTCGTGCGGGGACACGAGATACGCAGTATTTT.

As regards this clonotype: Likely a read error: the CDR3 ends without its conserved phenylalanine or tryptophan. This chain uses TRBV7-9 with TRBJ2-1; possibly TRBD2 for D (5 bases). The CDR3 runs 14 residues. The V end lost 0 bases, the J end lost 7 bases, and 10 bases lay between the germline ends. The V gene's germline CDR1 is SEHNR and CDR2 FQNEAQ (reference sequence). The DNA for the CDR3 is TGTGCCAGCAGCTTAGCGCTAGCAGGAAATGAGCAGTTCCTC. This sequence encodes CASSLALAGNEQFL.

This chain links TRBV7-9 with TRBJ1-2; possibly TRBD1 for D (5 bases). The CDR3 contains 13 residues. V gave up 3 bases and J gave up 6 bases, with 11 bases separating them. Germline assignment: CDR1 SEHNR and CDR2 FQNEAQ (reference sequence). The CDR3 loop is CASSFAGRDGYTF. CDR3 bases: TGTGCCAGCAGCTTTGCAGGGAGGGATGGCTACACCTTC.

This clonotype was counted at least ten times. The chain is built from TRBV11-2 and TRBJ2-5; D perhaps matches TRBD2 (6 bases). Germline V gene data show CDR1 as SGHAT and CDR2 as FQNNGV. V was clipped by 6 bases and J by 1 base, with 12 bases between them. This CDR3 spans 14 amino acids. CDR3 coding DNA: TGTGCCAGCAGTTTCGGACTATCCCAAGAGACCCAGTACTTC. It is translated as CASSFGLSQETQYF.

This clonotype was counted between two and nine times. The rearrangement links TRBV6-5 to TRBJ2-3; D might be TRBD1 (5 bases). V gave up 5 bases and J gave up 1 base, with 13 bases separating them. The CDR3 is 15 amino acids. The germline gives CDR1 MNHEY, CDR2 SVGAGI. In nucleotides, the CDR3 is TGTGCCAGCAGTACCATCGACAGAGGCACAGATACGCAGTATTTT. Translation gives CASSTIDRGTDTQYF.

Turning to this clonotype: Since the CDR3 does not end with the conserved phenylalanine or tryptophan, this likely comes from a read error. The genes are TRBV10-3 and TRBJ1-1; 7 nucleotides line up with TRBD1. The V gene's germline CDR1 is ENHRY and CDR2 SYGVKD. This CDR3 spans 12 amino acids. The V and J ends lost 6 bases and 5 bases, in that order; junction bases with no gene match: 3. The CDR3 loop reads CAIRTGETEAFY. As DNA, the CDR3 is TGTGCCATCAGAACAGGGGAGACTGAAGCTTTCTAT.

This clonotype was seen repeatedly, ten times or more. This rearrangement joins TRBV11-1 to TRBJ2-5, with D tentatively TRBD2 (11 bases). Germline values: CDR1 SGHAT, CDR2 FQDESV (reference sequence). Deletions cut 1 base from V and 1 base from J, with 25 bases between. CDR3 length: 20 amino acids. The DNA of the CDR3 is TGTGCCAGCAGCTTAGGCTGGACAGGGGGGACTAGCGGCACCCAAGAGACCCAGTACTTC. This sequence encodes CASSLGWTGGTSGTQETQYF. Based on the CDR3 plus reference TRBV11-1 and TRBJ2-5, the full variable domain is EAEVAQSPRYKITEKSQAVAFWCDPISGHATLYWYRQILGQGPELLVQFQDESVVDDSQLPKDRFSAERLKGVDSTLKIQPAELGDSAMYLCASSLGWTGGTSGTQETQYFGPGTRLLVL.